This T cell receptor beta chain was identified during a study of T cell changes during pregnancy in multiple sclerosis. Some clones are missing from TCRdb's copy, which holds only in-frame ones; the method was immunoSEQ multiplex PCR. This sample has some 37,000 clones, with 88% found just once. The ends lost 0 bases at V and 6 bases at J; junction bases unmatched: 8. The V gene's germline CDR1 is GTSNPN and CDR2 SVGIG (reference sequence). CDR3 length: 15 residues. The receptor's source is a female donor with multiple sclerosis, enrolled in a pregnancy study. The sequencing here drew on CD4+ T cells from peripheral blood mononuclear cells, taken before pregnancy. This rearrangement joins TRBV30 to TRBJ2-5, with 9 bases identical to TRBD2. CDR3 residues: CAWSVGSGSGKTQYF. CDR3 coding DNA: TGTGCCTGGAGTGTAGGTAGCGGGAGCGGGAAGACCCAGTACTTC. Combining the CDR3 with reference TRBV30 and TRBJ2-5 gives the whole variable domain SQTIHQWPATLVQPVGSPLSLECTVEGTSNPNLYWYRQAAGRGLQLLFYSVGIGQISSEVPQNLSASRPQDRQFILSSKKLLLSDSGFYLCAWSVGSGSGKTQYFGPGTRLLVL.